Below are 12 T cell receptor beta chains sequenced from a single sample in a study of cytomegalovirus exposure and HLA in healthy donors. PCR involved 60 Vbeta and 13 Jbeta primers. Here immunoSEQ multiplex PCR was the method, and the copy in TCRdb shows in-frame clones only, minus some. Among about 160,000 clones, roughly 85% were seen once, and the ten largest hold 1%. Sequencing was performed on PBMCs. The receptors here all came from a boy aged 2-15 years in good health and CMV-seronegative.

This clone was detected only a few times. This chain joins TRBV28 and TRBJ2-6; D not resolved. Germline lookup yields CDR1 MDHEN and CDR2 SYDVKM. The V end lost 8 bases, the J end lost 0 bases, and 11 bases lay between the germline ends. The CDR3 loop spans 15 amino acids. CDR3 coding DNA: TGTGCCAGCCTAAAGTTTCGCTCTGGGGCCAACGTCCTGACTTTC. This translates into CASLKFRSGANVLTF.

The chain links TRBV6-1 to TRBJ2-5; TRBD1 aligns across 11 bases. The CDR3 consists of 15 residues. Losses at the gene ends were 9 bases for V and 4 bases for J; bases not matched to a gene: 10. Per the germline V gene, CDR1 is MNHNS and CDR2 is SASEGT. CDR3 sequence: CASMKDRGPGETQYF. The CDR3 coding sequence is TGTGCCAGTATGAAGGACAGGGGGCCCGGAGAGACCCAGTACTTC.

As regards this clone: The germline gene is not matched at one end of the junction; a read error may be the cause. Other DNA sequences in this sample translate to the same CDR3. The chain recombines TRBV6-6 with TRBJ2-1; D might be TRBD2 (5 bases). The CDR3 has 16 amino acids. Germline CDR1 MNHNY, CDR2 SVGAGI (reference sequence). The CDR3 DNA reads as TGCGCCAGCACCCCACGTGAGACTATTAGTTACAATGAGCAGTTCTTC. It yields the protein CASTPRETISYNEQFF.

This chain's CDR3 is CAGQSPTDTQYF. The CDR3 nucleotides are TGTGCCGGACAGAGCCCCACAGATACGCAGTATTTT. This chain connects TRBV28 to TRBJ2-3, with TRBD1 as a possible D gene (6 bases). V was pared by 11 bases and J by 2 bases, with 11 bases between. This CDR3 has 12 residues. Germline lookup yields CDR1 MDHEN and CDR2 SYDVKM.

The V call is TRBV27, the J call TRBJ2-7, with unresolved D. The CDR3 has 12 amino acids. Germline CDR1 is MNHEY and CDR2 is SMNVEV (reference sequence). V shed 8 bases and J shed 1 base, with 9 bases lying between them. CDR3 nucleotide sequence: TGTGCCAGCGCACGCGATTCCTACGAGCAGTACTTC. It translates to CASARDSYEQYF.

V and J are TRBV7-4 and TRBJ2-3; 11 nucleotides match TRBD2. Germline V gene lookup returns CDR1 SGHVT and CDR2 SQSDAQ. Trimming took 5 bases from V and 4 from J; bases not matched to a gene: 5. This CDR3 has 15 residues. CDR3 loop: CASSPRGLAADTQYF. CDR3 DNA sequence: TGTGCCAGCAGCCCCCGGGGACTAGCGGCAGATACGCAGTATTTT.

This clone appeared a few times. This chain joins TRBV28 and TRBJ2-3; 11 nucleotides line up with TRBD2. The length of the CDR3 is 16 residues. Germline V gene sequence: CDR1 MDHEN, CDR2 SYDVKM. With V trimmed by 6 bases and J by 3 bases, 8 bases remained unmatched. The DNA for the CDR3 is TGTGCCAGCAGCCGACTAGCGGGGATGGGGACAGATACGCAGTATTTT. Protein sequence: CASSRLAGMGTDTQYF. The whole variable domain, filled in from reference TRBV28 and TRBJ2-3, reads DVKVTQSSRYLVKRTGEKVFLECVQDMDHENMFWYRQDPGLGLRLIYFSYDVKMKEKGDIPEGYSVSREKKERFSLILESASTNQTSMYLCASSRLAGMGTDTQYFGPGTRLTVL.

The sample holds a few counts of this clone. The V call is TRBV20-1, the J call TRBJ1-2; D is ambiguous. The V end lost 6 bases, the J end lost 8 bases, and 13 bases lay between the germline ends. Germline CDR1 and CDR2: DFQATT and SNEGSKA (reference sequence). This CDR3 has 11 residues. The CDR3 region has the DNA TGCAGTGCGGGCCCGCCGGTCGGCTACACCTTC. Translating gives CSAGPPVGYTF.

The J gene is TRBJ2-7, the V gene TRBV28; tentatively, D is TRBD1 (6 bases). The V end lost 5 bases, the J end lost 3 bases, and 14 bases lay between the germline ends. Germline V CDR1 and CDR2: MDHEN, SYDVKM. This CDR3 has 14 amino acids. In nucleotides, the CDR3 is TGTGCCAGCAGTCGCCGACAGGCGATCTACGAGCAGTACGTC. Translating gives CASSRRQAIYEQYV.

J is TRBJ1-3 and V is TRBV28, with no clear D. The CDR3 totals 13 residues. Germline CDR1 is MDHEN and CDR2 is SYDVKM. V gave up 4 bases and J gave up 0 bases, with 4 bases separating them. In DNA form, the CDR3 reads TGTGCCAGCAGTTATAGCTCTGGAAACACCATATATTTT. Translation gives CASSYSSGNTIYF.

This clone was counted between two and nine times. At the DNA level, this CDR3 is encoded by other sequences in the same sample as well. This chain joins TRBV9 and TRBJ2-7, with 8 bases aligning to TRBD2. V dropped 0 bases and J dropped 2; count of bases not matched to a gene: 1. The CDR3 covers 14 residues. Germline V gives CDR1 SGDLS, CDR2 YYNGEE. The CDR3 spells CASSVDGRAYEQYF. CDR3 in DNA: TGTGCCAGCAGCGTAGACGGGAGGGCCTACGAGCAGTACTTC. The full variable domain, rest sourced from reference TRBV9 and TRBJ2-7, is DSGVTQTPKHLITATGQRVTLRCSPRSGDLSVYWYQQSLDQGLQFLIQYYNGEERAKGNILERFSAQQFPDLHSELNLSSLELGDSALYFCASSVDGRAYEQYFGPGTRLTVT.

The chain links TRBV6-4 to TRBJ2-4; 12 nucleotides line up with TRBD2. The CDR3 runs 15 residues. V dropped 6 bases and J dropped 8; count of bases not matched to a gene: 8. Germline V gene sequence: CDR1 MRHNA, CDR2 SNTAGT. The CDR3 loop reads CASRRLAGDSHIQYF. As DNA, the CDR3 is TGTGCCAGCAGGAGACTAGCGGGAGACTCGCACATTCAGTACTTC.